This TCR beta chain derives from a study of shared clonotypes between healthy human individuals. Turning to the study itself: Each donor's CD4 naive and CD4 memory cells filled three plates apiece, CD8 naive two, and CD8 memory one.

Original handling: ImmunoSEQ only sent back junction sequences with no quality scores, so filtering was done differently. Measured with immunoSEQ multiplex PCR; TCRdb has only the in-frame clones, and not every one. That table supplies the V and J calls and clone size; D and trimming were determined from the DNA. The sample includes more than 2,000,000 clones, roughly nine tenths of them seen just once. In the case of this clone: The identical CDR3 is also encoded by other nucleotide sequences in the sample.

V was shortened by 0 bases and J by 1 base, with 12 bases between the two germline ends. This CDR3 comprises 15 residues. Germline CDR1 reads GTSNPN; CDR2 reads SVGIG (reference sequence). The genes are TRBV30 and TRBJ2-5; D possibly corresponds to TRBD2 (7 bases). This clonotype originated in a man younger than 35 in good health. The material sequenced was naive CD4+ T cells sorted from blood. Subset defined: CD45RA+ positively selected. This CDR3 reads CAWSVQGGPQETQYF. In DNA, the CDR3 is TGTGCCTGGAGTGTACAGGGAGGGCCCCAAGAGACCCAGTACTTC.